This entry is about one TCR beta chain. Its target is unknown. Clones were sequenced by immunoSEQ multiplex PCR, and TCRdb holds only the in-frame ones, with some missing. There are 70,000 to 75,000 clones in the sample; roughly 80% occur only once, and under 2.5% lies in the top ten. CDR3 length equals 14 residues. CDR1 and CDR2 from the germline V gene are LNHDA and SQIVND (reference sequence). Trimming pared 7 bases from V and 8 bases from J, leaving 20 bases between. The data belong to a study of vaccination effects on CD4 cells after COVID-19. Whole-study findings and limits: Few convalescent patients and no early post-infection timepoints were included in the study. Pronounced clonal contraction occurred in clones induced by infection and by vaccine late after vaccination. Researchers report that only 1 of 255 vaccine-induced clones in healthy vaccinees cross-reacted with common cold coronaviruses.

The culture ran for 10 days, and then CD4+ T cells were isolated. Vaccine recipients lacked prior SARS-CoV-2 infection and had negative nucleocapsid antibodies. The TCR was taken from a human donor who received a COVID-19 vaccine. The chain is built from TRBV19 and TRBJ1-2, with a tentative D call TRBD1 (5 bases). The sequencing here drew on CD4+ T cells from PBMCs cultured without peptide, taken before COVID-19 vaccination. DNA for the CDR3: TGTGCCAGTAACCCACGGGCAGGGAGAGAGGGCTACACCTTC. Protein product: CASNPRAGREGYTF.